These 12 T cell receptor beta chains were all obtained from the same sample, sequenced in a study of T cell responses to AZD1222 COVID-19 vaccine. Generated by immunoSEQ multiplex PCR, the TCRdb table keeps only in-frame clones and is missing some. The table shows about 140,000 clones, with around 90% occurring only once. Sequencing was performed on peripheral blood, taken on day 0 of AZD1222 vaccination. These receptors all come from an adult in good health.

CDR3 DNA: TGTGCCAGCAGCGCGACTAGCGTGGAGCAGTACTTC. This translates into CASSATSVEQYF. This chain joins TRBV2 and TRBJ2-7, with 8 bases fitting TRBD2. The V segment lost 6 bases and the J segment 7 bases; nucleotides outside the gene matches: 5. Germline lookup yields CDR1 SNHLY and CDR2 FYNNEI. CDR3 length: 12 residues.

The chain recombines TRBV7-6 with TRBJ2-3; no definite D call. In germline, CDR1 is SGHVS, CDR2 FNYEAQ. Between the trimmed V and J ends, which lost 3 bases and 0 bases, there was a span of 4 bases. The CDR3 has 13 residues. As DNA, the CDR3 is TGTGCCAGCAGCTTGGCCAGCACAGATACGCAGTATTTT. Translation: CASSLASTDTQYF. Drawing the rest from reference TRBV7-6 and TRBJ2-3, the complete variable domain is GAGVSQSPRYKVTKRGQDVALRCDPISGHVSLYWYRQALGQGPEFLTYFNYEAQQDKSGLPNDRFSAERPEGSISTLTIQRTEQRDSAMYRCASSLASTDTQYFGPGTRLTVL.

The chain couples TRBV30 to TRBJ2-1; TRBD2 agrees at 8 bases. The CDR3 runs to 14 residues. Per germline, CDR1 GTSNPN and CDR2 SVGIG (reference sequence). With 4 bases clipped from V and 10 bases from J, the junction kept 12 bases outside the gene matches. In nucleotides, the CDR3 is TGTGCCTGGATACAGTGGCGGGGGGCTTGGGAGCAGTTCTTC. This translates into CAWIQWRGAWEQFF.

The chain is built from TRBV5-1 and TRBJ1-1; no reliable D call. Germline loops: CDR1 SGHRS, CDR2 YFSETQ. Trimming pared 1 base from V and 0 bases from J, leaving 10 bases between. This CDR3 is built from 15 residues. CDR3 protein: CASSLTGRMNTEAFF. The CDR3 bases are TGCGCCAGCAGCTTGACCGGCAGGATGAACACTGAAGCTTTCTTT.

The V call is TRBV5-1, the J call TRBJ2-7, with 8 bases lining up with TRBD2. CDR1 is SGHRS and CDR2 is YFSETQ in the germline V gene. The junction had 9 bases not matched to a gene; V was cut back by 0 bases and J by 7 bases. This CDR3 spans 15 amino acids. DNA of the CDR3: TGCGCCAGCAGCTTGGGAGCGGGGGCCTCGAGGGAGCAGTACTTC. Translating gives CASSLGAGASREQYF.

The chain has TRBV27 and TRBJ2-1, with TRBD2 matching over 9 bases. V dropped 6 bases and J dropped 4; count of bases not matched to a gene: 7. Per the germline V gene, CDR1 is MNHEY and CDR2 is SMNVEV (reference sequence). The CDR3 length is 15 residues. CDR3 sequence reads: CASSRAGGTYNEQFF. CDR3 in DNA: TGTGCCAGCAGCCGGGCGGGAGGGACATACAATGAGCAGTTCTTC.

The chain is built from TRBV30 and TRBJ2-6; D may be TRBD2 (6 bases). The germline gives CDR1 GTSNPN, CDR2 SVGIG (reference sequence). The CDR3 has 14 residues. V gave up 5 bases and J gave up 2 bases, with 10 bases separating them. In nucleotides, the CDR3 is TGTGCCTGGGGAGGGGCCGCTGGGGCCAACGTCCTGACTTTC. Translated, it gives CAWGGAAGANVLTF. Complete variable domain (other parts from reference TRBV30 and TRBJ2-6): SQTIHQWPATLVQPVGSPLSLECTVEGTSNPNLYWYRQAAGRGLQLLFYSVGIGQISSEVPQNLSASRPQDRQFILSSKKLLLSDSGFYLCAWGGAAGANVLTFGAGSRLTVL.

DNA for the CDR3: TGTGCCAGCAGGGGACGAGGGGAACAGCCCCAGCATTTT. It codes for CASRGRGEQPQHF. The rearrangement uses TRBV12-3 or TRBV12-4 and TRBJ1-5, with a weak D call TRBD1 (5 bases). This CDR3 spans 13 amino acids. The germline V and J ends were trimmed by 6 bases and 7 bases, with 13 bases remaining between them.

The chain joins TRBV28 to TRBJ1-3, with D perhaps TRBD1 (6 bases). Germline CDR1 is MDHEN and CDR2 is SYDVKM. Trimming removed 7 bases from V and 3 bases from J, with 13 bases in between. This CDR3 region has 14 residues. The CDR3 DNA follows: TGTGCCAGCACCAAAGGGGGTATTGGAAACACCATATATTTT. It translates to CASTKGGIGNTIYF.

This clone was counted only a few times. The chain carries TRBV4-1 and TRBJ2-1; D is uncertain. Trimming took 0 bases from V and 2 from J, leaving 8 bases between them. The CDR3 covers 15 residues. Germline-derived CDR1 and CDR2 are MGHRA and YSYEKL. CDR3: CASSQDVGTYNEQFF. The CDR3 DNA sequence: TGCGCCAGCAGCCAAGATGTGGGGACCTACAATGAGCAGTTCTTC.

This clone was found a few times. The sample holds other DNA sequences that translate to the same CDR3. The CDR3 loop reads CASTPATGKSAGYTF. The CDR3 coding sequence is TGCGCCAGCACCCCCGCGACAGGGAAGAGTGCGGGCTACACCTTC. The V gene is TRBV5-1, the J gene TRBJ1-2; the match to TRBD1 covers 7 bases. The CDR3 spans 15 residues. V lost 6 bases, J lost 8 bases, and 16 bases stayed unmatched. Germline V gene sequence: CDR1 SGHRS, CDR2 YFSETQ.

This rearrangement joins TRBV11-2 to TRBJ2-7; 9 bases agree with TRBD1. From germline, CDR1 is SGHAT and CDR2 FQNNGV. The length of the CDR3 is 19 residues. Trimming took 2 bases from V and 5 from J; bases not matched to a gene: 19. This CDR3 reads CASSLSSYRGREGRNEQYF. The DNA for the CDR3 is TGTGCCAGCAGCTTATCCTCATACAGGGGGCGCGAAGGAAGGAACGAGCAGTACTTC.